This T cell receptor (beta chain) was found in a study of OX40 agonist ivuxolimab in advanced cancers. General study results and limits: Relative to CD4+, CD8+ T cells held more expanded clones on average.

As concerns this clone: What it recognizes is unknown.

Samples were taken at baseline and on day 1 of cycles 4 and 7. Libraries were prepared by immunoSEQ multiplex PCR; TCRdb keeps only in-frame clonotypes and omits some of them. The sample has over 45,000 clones, 85% to 90% seen once. Germline assignment: CDR1 SGDLS and CDR2 YYNGEE. This CDR3 contains 13 residues. V gave up 4 bases and J gave up 3 bases; unmatched junction bases: 1. The material was CD4+ or CD8+ T cells sorted from blood, obtained in a trial of the OX40 agonist ivuxolimab. The chain employs TRBV9 and TRBJ2-1, with 7 bases aligning to TRBD2. This clonotype was obtained from an adult with an advanced solid tumor such as melanoma, head and neck, liver or kidney cancer. For the CDR3, the DNA is TGTGCCAGCAGCCGGGGGGACTACAATGAGCAGTTCTTC. Translation gives CASSRGDYNEQFF. The complete variable domain, with remaining parts taken from reference TRBV9 and TRBJ2-1, reads DSGVTQTPKHLITATGQRVTLRCSPRSGDLSVYWYQQSLDQGLQFLIQYYNGEERAKGNILERFSAQQFPDLHSELNLSSLELGDSALYFCASSRGDYNEQFFGPGTRLTVL.